A single sample is the source of the 2 T cell receptor beta chains below, sequenced in a study of shared clonotypes between healthy human individuals. The data were produced by immunoSEQ multiplex PCR, yet TCRdb's version contains in-frame clones alone and is incomplete. The sample yields about 2 million clones, roughly 96% seen once. Sequencing was performed on naive CD4+ T cells sorted from blood. Indicated subset: CD45RA+ positively selected. The source of these receptors is a man between 18 and 35 years old in good health.

V is TRBV7-2 and J is TRBJ1-2; 8 bases are a match to TRBD1. Germline values: CDR1 SGHTA, CDR2 FQGNSA. The CDR3 is 14 residues long. Trimming took 1 base from V and 6 from J; bases not matched to a gene: 4. CDR3 loop: CASSLVRQGHGYTF. DNA for the CDR3: TGTGCCAGCAGCTTAGTGAGACAGGGGCATGGCTACACCTTC.

The chain couples TRBV5-1 to TRBJ1-2; D perhaps matches TRBD1 (6 bases). Trimming removed 3 bases at V and 5 bases at J, with 11 bases between. The V gene's germline CDR1 is SGHRS and CDR2 YFSETQ. The CDR3 covers 13 residues. CDR3 sequence: CASSSGEGYGYTF. CDR3 nucleotides: TGCGCCAGCAGCTCAGGGGAAGGATATGGCTACACCTTC.